Below, 24 T cell receptor beta chains from the same sample are listed, as sequenced in a study of beta chain features in type 1 diabetes. The entirety of the isolated RNA underwent reverse transcription, so expressed TCRB transcripts were sequenced. Profiling relied on immunoSEQ multiplex PCR, and the TCRdb table lists in-frame clones only, not all of them. The sample lists roughly 700,000 clones, around 15% seen once, with around 0.022% in the top ten. Study outcomes and limitations: Within each of all four CD4+ subsets, Type 1 diabetes patients had TCRB CDR3s that were moderately but significantly shorter.

What these receptors recognize is not known. Input material: naive CD4+ T cells from blood. The receptors shown here come from a man younger than 30 with type 1 diabetes.

A few counts support this clone. CDR3 DNA sequence: TGTGCCAGCAGAAGGGACAGGGAGAATTCACCCCTCCACTTT. It yields the protein CASRRDRENSPLHF. V is TRBV6-6 and J is TRBJ1-6; TRBD1 aligns across 9 bases. The CDR3 is made up of 14 amino acids. The V gene's germline CDR1 is MNHNY and CDR2 SVGAGI (reference sequence). Trimming took 6 bases from V and 7 from J; bases not matched to a gene: 4.

This rearrangement joins TRBV15 to TRBJ2-1; TRBD2 is a possible D gene (6 bases). Germline values: CDR1 LNHNV, CDR2 YYDKDF (reference sequence). The germline V and J ends were trimmed by 9 bases and 7 bases, with 10 bases remaining between them. This CDR3 is 11 amino acids long. The CDR3 here is CATRGGNEQFF. The CDR3 coding sequence is TGTGCCACTCGAGGAGGGAATGAGCAGTTCTTC.

This clone has only a few counts. This chain links TRBV30 with TRBJ2-6, with D unclear. There are 15 residues in the CDR3. Germline V gene data show CDR1 as GTSNPN and CDR2 as SVGIG (reference sequence). V was cut by 8 bases and J by 1 base, with 15 bases left in between. The CDR3 loop reads CALRKGSSGANVLTF. CDR3 nucleotides: TGTGCCCTGCGAAAGGGATCATCTGGGGCCAACGTCCTGACTTTC.

This clone was counted a few times. The chain is built from TRBV11-1 and TRBJ1-1, with a possible D match to TRBD1 (6 bases). The CDR3 totals 14 residues. Between the trimmed V and J ends, which lost 2 bases and 5 bases, there was a span of 12 bases. From germline, CDR1 is SGHAT and CDR2 FQDESV (reference sequence). The chain's CDR3 is CASSLRGGGTEAFF. CDR3 sequence (DNA): TGTGCCAGCAGCTTACGAGGGGGTGGGACTGAAGCTTTCTTT.

This clone has a handful of counts. This chain uses TRBV7-6 with TRBJ2-3; D is perhaps TRBD1 or TRBD2 (5 bases each). V lost 5 bases and J 4 bases, leaving 16 bases between the germline ends. CDR1 is SGHVS and CDR2 is FNYEAQ in the germline V gene. This CDR3 is 15 amino acids long. CDR3 residues: CASSAQSGLADTQYF. CDR3 DNA sequence: TGTGCCAGCAGCGCCCAGTCGGGGCTGGCAGATACGCAGTATTTT.

This clone turned up a few times. The chain is built from TRBV30 and TRBJ1-1, with 9 nucleotides matching TRBD1. The germline CDR1 and CDR2 sequences are GTSNPN and SVGIG (reference sequence). The J segment lost 4 bases and the V segment lost 3 bases, leaving 6 bases of the junction unmatched. CDR3 length: 14 residues. In DNA, the CDR3 is TGTGCCTGGAGGAGGACAGGGGTGATCACTGAAGCTTTCTTT. Translated, it gives CAWRRTGVITEAFF. Full variable domain (outside the CDR3, taken from reference TRBV30 and TRBJ1-1): SQTIHQWPATLVQPVGSPLSLECTVEGTSNPNLYWYRQAAGRGLQLLFYSVGIGQISSEVPQNLSASRPQDRQFILSSKKLLLSDSGFYLCAWRRTGVITEAFFGQGTRLTVV.

The chain joins TRBV5-1 to TRBJ2-1; 13 bases are a match to TRBD2. The CDR3 length is 15 residues. Germline-derived CDR1 and CDR2 are SGHRS and YFSETQ. J was trimmed by 4 bases and V by 4 bases; bases with no gene match: 2. CDR3 protein: CASSVTSGGYNEQFF. CDR3 nucleotides: TGCGCCAGCAGCGTGACTAGCGGGGGGTACAATGAGCAGTTCTTC.

This clone was observed a few times. This chain joins TRBV25-1 and TRBJ1-3, with D tentatively TRBD1 (5 bases). This CDR3 comprises 15 residues. CDR1 MGHDK and CDR2 SYGVNS come from the germline V gene. Trimming pared 1 base from V and 0 bases from J, leaving 7 bases between. The CDR3 here is CASSEWGISGNTIYF. For the CDR3, the DNA is TGTGCCAGCAGTGAATGGGGGATCTCTGGAAACACCATATATTTT.

The chain carries TRBV6-5 and TRBJ2-2; 8 nucleotides match TRBD1. The V gene end was trimmed by 6 bases and the J gene end by 6 bases; junction bases not matched to a gene: 6. This CDR3 is built from 14 residues. Per germline, CDR1 MNHEY and CDR2 SVGAGI. The CDR3 nucleotides read TGTGCCAGCAGCAACCTCAGGGGGCCCGGGGAGCTGTTTTTT. Its translation: CASSNLRGPGELFF.

The genes are TRBV10-3 and TRBJ1-1, with TRBD1 as a possible D gene (6 bases). The V end was cut by 4 bases, the J end by 0 bases, with 9 bases between. CDR1 ENHRY and CDR2 SYGVKD come from the germline V gene. The CDR3 covers 14 residues. CDR3 in amino acids: CAISGDRMNTEAFF. CDR3 DNA sequence: TGTGCCATCAGTGGAGACAGGATGAACACTGAAGCTTTCTTT.

This clone was counted between two and nine times. This sample includes further DNA sequences coding for the same CDR3. The V gene is TRBV20-1, the J gene TRBJ2-7; D unresolved. The CDR3 is 11 amino acids. The V end lost 1 base, the J end lost 3 bases, and 4 bases lay between the germline ends. Germline values: CDR1 DFQATT, CDR2 SNEGSKA (reference sequence). Here the CDR3 reads CSARGGYEQYF. The CDR3 bases are TGCAGTGCTAGAGGCGGCTACGAGCAGTACTTC.

This chain uses TRBV20-1 with TRBJ2-5, with no clear D. CDR3 length: 10 amino acids. Trimming took off 3 bases at V and 5 bases at J, with 4 bases between the two ends. CDR1 is DFQATT, CDR2 SNEGSKA, per germline (reference sequence). The CDR3 loop is CSASWETQYF. CDR3 DNA: TGCAGTGCTAGTTGGGAGACCCAGTACTTC.

This clone has more than one count but fewer than ten. V is TRBV29-1 and J is TRBJ2-1; 8 bases are shared with TRBD1. This CDR3 has 14 amino acids. Per germline, CDR1 SQVTM and CDR2 ANQGSEA. V trimming: 3 bases; J trimming: 5 bases; junction bases outside the gene matches: 6. The CDR3 protein is CSVEGRGRDNEQFF. CDR3 nucleotide sequence: TGCAGCGTTGAGGGCAGGGGGCGTGACAATGAGCAGTTCTTC.

This clone was found a few times. The chain uses TRBV7-9 and TRBJ1-5; TRBD1 is a possible D gene (5 bases). The CDR3 is 14 residues long. Deletions cut 3 bases from V and 5 bases from J, with 11 bases between. Germline V gene data show CDR1 as SEHNR and CDR2 as FQNEAQ (reference sequence). The CDR3 loop reads CASSFQGDDQPQHF. CDR3 nucleotide sequence: TGTGCCAGCAGCTTTCAGGGTGACGATCAGCCCCAGCATTTT. The full variable domain, its missing parts supplied by reference TRBV7-9 and TRBJ1-5, is DTGVSQNPRHKITKRGQNVTFRCDPISEHNRLYWYRQTLGQGPEFLTYFQNEAQLEKSRLLSDRFSAERPKGSFSTLEIQRTEQGDSAMYLCASSFQGDDQPQHFGDGTRLSIL.

The chain recombines TRBV30 with TRBJ1-6, with 8 positions matching TRBD1. Per the germline V gene, CDR1 is GTSNPN and CDR2 is SVGIG (reference sequence). The CDR3 covers 14 residues. J lost 9 bases, V lost 5 bases, and 9 bases had no gene match. The DNA of the CDR3 is TGTGCCTGGTATAGCGGGACAGGTCCTTCACCCCTCCACTTT. Translating gives CAWYSGTGPSPLHF.

This clone occurred a few times. The chain combines TRBV30 with TRBJ2-7; unclear D gene. V lost 3 bases to trimming and J lost 0 bases, with 6 bases between them. The germline CDR1 and CDR2 sequences are GTSNPN and SVGIG (reference sequence). The CDR3 contains 12 residues. This chain's CDR3 is CAWRARSYEQYF. The CDR3 region has the DNA TGTGCCTGGAGGGCCCGCTCCTACGAGCAGTACTTC.

In regard to this clone: This same CDR3 is encoded by further DNA sequences in the sample. This chain joins TRBV6-6 and TRBJ1-1, with no clear D. Trimming pared 6 bases from V and 4 bases from J, leaving 12 bases between. This CDR3 region has 13 residues. The germline V gene has CDR1 MNHNY and CDR2 SVGAGI (reference sequence). CDR3 residues: CASRSGGSTEAFF. In DNA, the CDR3 is TGTGCCAGCAGATCCGGAGGGAGCACTGAAGCTTTCTTT.

This clone was observed a few times. The chain employs TRBV7-9 and TRBJ1-1, with 7 bases that match TRBD1. The germline V gene encodes CDR1 SEHNR and CDR2 FQNEAQ (reference sequence). V dropped 5 bases and J dropped 0; count of bases not matched to a gene: 6. There are 15 residues in the CDR3. The CDR3 protein is CASSLRGTVNTEAFF. DNA of the CDR3: TGTGCCAGCAGCCTAAGAGGGACAGTGAACACTGAAGCTTTCTTT.

This clone was counted only a few times. The rearrangement joins TRBV29-1 to TRBJ1-2, with TRBD1 identical over 7 bases. Unmatched junction bases numbered 8, after V lost 6 bases and J lost 4 bases. This CDR3 has 13 residues. Germline values: CDR1 SQVTM, CDR2 ANQGSEA. Here the CDR3 DNA reads TGCAGCGTAGGGACAGAGGGGCTCTATGGCTACACCTTC. Translated: CSVGTEGLYGYTF.

V gene TRBV29-1 combines with J gene TRBJ2-5; no clear D. The CDR3 has 8 residues. Germline V gene lookup returns CDR1 SQVTM and CDR2 ANQGSEA. The CDR3 is CGAWPQYF. In DNA form, the CDR3 reads TGCGGAGCCTGGCCCCAGTACTTC.

The sample holds a few counts of this clone. The chain carries TRBV28 and TRBJ1-1; a possible D gene is TRBD1 (6 bases). The CDR3 length is 12 residues. The germline V gene encodes CDR1 MDHEN and CDR2 SYDVKM. V gave up 8 bases and J gave up 1 base, with 8 bases separating them. The DNA for the CDR3 is TGTGCCAGCCTAGGGGGGAACACTGAAGCTTTCTTT. This sequence encodes CASLGGNTEAFF.

This clone was recorded a few times. The chain combines TRBV15 with TRBJ1-1; the D is unclear. Germline lookup yields CDR1 LNHNV and CDR2 YYDKDF (reference sequence). Trimming left V 2 bases short and J 4 bases short, with 5 bases between. This CDR3 contains 12 residues. The CDR3 DNA reads as TGTGCCACCAGCAGAAGCGGCACTGAAGCTTTCTTT. This sequence encodes CATSRSGTEAFF.

This chain connects TRBV29-1 to TRBJ2-6, with D perhaps matching TRBD1 (5 bases). Looked up from germline, CDR1 is SQVTM and CDR2 is ANQGSEA. This CDR3 region has 15 residues. The V end was cut by 3 bases, the J end by 0 bases, with 9 bases between. CDR3 loop: CSVDTDNSGANVLTF. For the CDR3, the DNA is TGCAGCGTTGACACGGACAACTCTGGGGCCAACGTCCTGACTTTC.

This clone was counted only a few times. This rearrangement joins TRBV7-9 to TRBJ1-1; D is undetermined. The CDR3 is 14 amino acids. Trimming pared 0 bases from V and 7 bases from J, leaving 12 bases between. Germline V gene data show CDR1 as SEHNR and CDR2 as FQNEAQ (reference sequence). CDR3 amino acids: CASSLATSLGEAFF. CDR3 nucleotides: TGTGCCAGCAGCTTAGCGACAAGCTTGGGTGAAGCTTTCTTT.